This TCR beta chain was obtained from a study of T cell clonotyping in hematopoietic cell transplantation. At the level of the study: Cytoreduction preceded collection of pretransplant recipient samples.

General study results and limits: At the given depth, recipient repertoires were over 95% de novo clonotypes. Recipient TCR diversity dropped after transplant; expanded clonotypes rose from day 30 to 180. Higher Inverse Simpson Index values in graft donor and pretransplant recipient predicted broader posttransplant TCR diversity.

Germline CDR1 PRHDT, CDR2 FYEKMQ (reference sequence). V was pared by 6 bases and J by 7 bases, with 15 bases between. The CDR3 contains 13 residues. Here immunoSEQ multiplex PCR was the method, and the copy in TCRdb shows in-frame clones only, minus some. The profile covers about 28,000 clones, with about four fifths appearing a single time and around 1.9% taken by the ten largest. The sample's time point: recipient sample about 28 days before transplant, after cytoreduction. Notes on this clone: Its antigen is unidentified.

This clonotype originated in a man between 35 and 55 years old with acute myeloid leukemia. Some clones in this sample may be carry-over from other donors' samples. The chain links TRBV13 to TRBJ1-1, with D maybe TRBD1 (5 bases). The source was peripheral blood mononuclear cells, collected before stem cell transplant. CDR3 coding DNA: TGTGCCAGCAGTAGAAACGGGGCCGGTGAAGCTTTCTTT. Translating gives CASSRNGAGEAFF.